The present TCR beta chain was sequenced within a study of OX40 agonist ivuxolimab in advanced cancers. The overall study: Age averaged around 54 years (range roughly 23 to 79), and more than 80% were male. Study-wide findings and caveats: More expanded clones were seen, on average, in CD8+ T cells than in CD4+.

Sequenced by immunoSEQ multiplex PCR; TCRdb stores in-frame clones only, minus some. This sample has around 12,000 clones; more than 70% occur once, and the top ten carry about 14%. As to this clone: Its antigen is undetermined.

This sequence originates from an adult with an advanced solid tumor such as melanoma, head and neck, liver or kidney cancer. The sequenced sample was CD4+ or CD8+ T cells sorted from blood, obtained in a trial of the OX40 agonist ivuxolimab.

CDR3 region: CASMRSLVGRAFF. In DNA form, the CDR3 reads TGTGCCAGCATGAGGTCCCTCGTAGGGAGGGCTTTCTTT. The chain is built from TRBV2 and TRBJ1-1; no definite D call. Trimming removed 7 bases from V and 11 bases from J, with 20 bases in between. The CDR3 is 13 residues long. The V gene's germline CDR1 is SNHLY and CDR2 FYNNEI.